These T cell receptor beta chains were read from a single sample in a study of shared clonotypes between healthy human individuals. The table came from immunoSEQ multiplex PCR; TCRdb's copy has only in-frame clones and leaves some out. The table includes approximately 1,000,000 clones, roughly 80% detected once. Sequencing used memory CD4+ T cells from PBMCs. All receptors come from a man in his late teens or twenties in good health. Some clones in this sample may be carry-over from other donors' samples. The CDR3 runs from the conserved cysteine through the conserved F or W. Each record gives: D gene, J gene, V gene, clone size, CDR3 protein, CDR3 DNA. D genes are given only for firm matches. Clone size appears in some rows only: once, few, many, or a class for an expanded clone.

>TRBD1|TRBJ2-3|TRBV11-2|-
CASSSWTGVVTDTQYF
TGTGCCAGCAGTTCGTGGACAGGGGTTGTCACAGATACGCAGTATTTT
>-|TRBJ1-2|TRBV18|-
CASSPVVGTRTWGYTF
TGTGCCAGCTCACCCGTTGTCGGGACGAGGACATGGGGCTACACCTTC
>-|TRBJ2-3|TRBV19|-
CASNRGGNTDTQYF
TGTGCCAGTAACCGAGGCGGGAACACAGATACGCAGTATTTT
>-|TRBJ2-7|TRBV28|-
CASRRHSAPWEQYF
TGTGCCAGCAGGCGCCACTCGGCCCCTTGGGAGCAGTACTTC
>TRBD2|TRBJ2-2|TRBV7-3|once
CASRSSGNTGELFF
TGTGCCAGCAGATCTAGCGGGAACACCGGGGAGCTGTTTTTT
>TRBD1|TRBJ1-4|TRBV10-3|-
CAISDSRDSNEKLFF
TGTGCCATCAGTGATTCCCGGGACAGTAATGAAAAACTGTTTTTT
>-|TRBJ1-4|TRBV6-5|once
CASSYRGPATNEKLFF
TGTGCCAGCAGTTACCGAGGGCCAGCAACTAATGAAAAACTGTTTTTT
>-|TRBJ2-1|TRBV28|-
CASSSFPGLYNEQFF
TGTGCCAGCAGTTCCTTTCCGGGGCTTTACAATGAGCAGTTCTTC
>-|TRBJ2-5|TRBV10-2|-
CASTRQPPGAGETQYF
TGCGCCAGCACACGCCAGCCCCCTGGGGCCGGCGAGACCCAGTACTTC
>-|TRBJ2-7|TRBV7-2|-
CASTSPALFEQYF
TGTGCCAGCACCTCCCCCGCACTGTTCGAGCAGTACTTC
>TRBD2|TRBJ2-1|TRBV5-1|-
CASSLGGNEQFF
TGCGCCAGCAGCCTGGGGGGGAATGAGCAGTTCTTC
>-|TRBJ2-1|TRBV6-5|-
CASSRVTGINEQFF
TGTGCCAGCAGTCGAGTAACGGGGATCAATGAGCAGTTCTTC
>-|TRBJ1-1|TRBV5-1|once
CASSLAQPRNTEAFF
TGCGCCAGCAGCTTGGCCCAGCCAAGGAACACTGAAGCTTTCTTT
>-|TRBJ2-3|TRBV27|-
CASSLLLGSDTQYF
TGTGCCAGCAGTTTATTGTTGGGATCAGATACGCAGTATTTT
>TRBD1|TRBJ2-7|TRBV4-3|-
CASSQLGDSSYEQYF
TGCGCCAGCAGCCAATTGGGGGACAGCTCCTACGAGCAGTACTTC
>TRBD2|TRBJ2-5|TRBV5-1|once
CASSFPGTSGYQETQYF
TGCGCCAGCAGCTTCCCCGGGACTAGCGGTTATCAAGAGACCCAGTACTTC
>TRBD1|TRBJ1-2|TRBV11-2|-
CASSWDSYGYTF
TGTGCCAGCAGCTGGGACAGTTATGGCTACACCTTC
>TRBD2|TRBJ2-1|TRBV10-3|few
CAINKGLADNEQFF
TGTGCCATCAATAAGGGACTAGCGGACAATGAGCAGTTCTTC
>TRBD1|TRBJ1-2|TRBV30|-
CAWSGTEYGYTF
TGTGCCTGGAGCGGGACAGAATATGGCTACACCTTC
>-|TRBJ2-7|TRBV6-1|many
CASRATEFSSYEQYF
TGTGCCAGCAGGGCGACAGAGTTTTCTTCCTACGAGCAGTACTTC